This T cell receptor (beta chain) stems from a study of blood T cell repertoires in COVID-19. The wider study: T cells, B-cell-depleted T cells, or PBMCs supplied cDNA or gDNA.

V lost 6 bases, J lost 1 base, and 2 bases stayed unmatched. CDR1 is SNHLY, CDR2 FYNNEI, per germline. This CDR3 contains 14 residues. Profiling relied on immunoSEQ multiplex PCR, and the TCRdb table lists in-frame clones only, not all of them. The data show around 110,000 clones, more than 80% seen once. Material for sequencing was peripheral blood. This TCR came from a man between 40 and 49 years old with acute or convalescent COVID-19. The rearrangement links TRBV2 to TRBJ1-5, with TRBD1 matching 8 bases. The CDR3: CASRGTGSNQPQHF. CDR3 nucleotides: TGTGCCAGCAGGGGGACAGGAAGCAATCAGCCCCAGCATTTT.